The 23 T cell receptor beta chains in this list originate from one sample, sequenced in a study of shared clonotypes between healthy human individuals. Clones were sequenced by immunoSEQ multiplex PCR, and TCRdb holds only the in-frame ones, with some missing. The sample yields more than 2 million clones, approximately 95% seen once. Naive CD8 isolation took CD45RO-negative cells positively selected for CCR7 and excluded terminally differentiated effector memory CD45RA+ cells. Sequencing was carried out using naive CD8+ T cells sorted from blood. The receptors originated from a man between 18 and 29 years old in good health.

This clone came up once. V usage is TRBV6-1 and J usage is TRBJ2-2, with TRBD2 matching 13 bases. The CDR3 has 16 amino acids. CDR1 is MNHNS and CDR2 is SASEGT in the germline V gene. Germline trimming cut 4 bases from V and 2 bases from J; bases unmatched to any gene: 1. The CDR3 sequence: CASSGLAGGNTGELFF. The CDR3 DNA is TGTGCCAGCAGTGGACTAGCGGGAGGAAACACCGGGGAGCTGTTTTTT.

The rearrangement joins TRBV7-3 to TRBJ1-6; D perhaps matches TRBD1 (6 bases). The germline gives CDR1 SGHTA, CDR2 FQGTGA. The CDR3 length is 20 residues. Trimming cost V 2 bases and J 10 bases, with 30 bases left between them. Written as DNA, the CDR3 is TGTGCCAGCAGCTTACTACGTGGACAGCTTCTTCCTAGTACAGGGTCACCCCTCCACTTT. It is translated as CASSLLRGQLLPSTGSPLHF. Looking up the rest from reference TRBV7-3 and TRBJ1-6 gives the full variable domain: GAGVSQTPSNKVTEKGKYVELRCDPISGHTALYWYRQSLGQGPEFLIYFQGTGAADDSGLPNDRFFAVRPEGSVSTLKIQRTERGDSAVYLCASSLLRGQLLPSTGSPLHFGNGTRLTVT.

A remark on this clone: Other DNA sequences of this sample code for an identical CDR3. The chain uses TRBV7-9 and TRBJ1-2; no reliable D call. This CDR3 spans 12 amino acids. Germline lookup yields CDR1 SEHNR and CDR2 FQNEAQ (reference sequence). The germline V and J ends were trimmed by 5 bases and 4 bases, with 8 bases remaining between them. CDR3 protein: CASSTTGYGYTF. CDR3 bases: TGTGCCAGCAGCACCACTGGCTATGGCTACACCTTC.

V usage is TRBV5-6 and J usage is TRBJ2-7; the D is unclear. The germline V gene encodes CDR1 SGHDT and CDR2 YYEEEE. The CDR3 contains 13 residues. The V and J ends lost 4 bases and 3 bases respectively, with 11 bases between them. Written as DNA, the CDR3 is TGTGCCAGCAGCGAGACCGGCCTCTACGAGCAGTACTTC. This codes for CASSETGLYEQYF.

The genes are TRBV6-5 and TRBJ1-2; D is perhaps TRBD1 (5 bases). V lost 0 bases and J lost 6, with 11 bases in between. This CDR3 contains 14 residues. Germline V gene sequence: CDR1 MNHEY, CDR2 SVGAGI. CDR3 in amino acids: CASSYSAGSDGYTF. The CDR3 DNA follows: TGTGCCAGCAGTTACTCGGCAGGGTCGGATGGCTACACCTTC.

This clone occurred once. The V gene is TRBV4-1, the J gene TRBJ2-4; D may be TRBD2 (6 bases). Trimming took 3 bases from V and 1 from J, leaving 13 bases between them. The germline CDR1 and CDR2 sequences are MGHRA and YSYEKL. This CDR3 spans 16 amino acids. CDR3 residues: CASSHRESNAKNIQYF. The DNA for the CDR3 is TGCGCCAGCAGCCATCGGGAGTCCAACGCCAAAAACATTCAGTACTTC.

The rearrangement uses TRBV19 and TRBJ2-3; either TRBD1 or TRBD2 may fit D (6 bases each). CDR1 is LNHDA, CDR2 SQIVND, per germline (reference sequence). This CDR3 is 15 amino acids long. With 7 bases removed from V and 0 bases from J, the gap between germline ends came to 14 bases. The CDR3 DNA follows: TGTGCCAGTACCCTATGGGGGGCGAGCACAGATACGCAGTATTTT. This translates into CASTLWGASTDTQYF.

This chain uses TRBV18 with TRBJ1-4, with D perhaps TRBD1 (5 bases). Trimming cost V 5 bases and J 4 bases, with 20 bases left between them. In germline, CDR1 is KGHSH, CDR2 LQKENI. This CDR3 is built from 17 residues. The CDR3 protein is CASSFRDARLNNEKLFF. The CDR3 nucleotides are TGTGCCAGCTCATTCCGGGACGCCCGACTGAATAATGAAAAACTGTTTTTT.

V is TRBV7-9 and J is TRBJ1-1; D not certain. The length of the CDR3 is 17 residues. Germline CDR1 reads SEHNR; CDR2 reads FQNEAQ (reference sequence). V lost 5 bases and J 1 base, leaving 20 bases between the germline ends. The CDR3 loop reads CASSPKRWSEENTEAFF. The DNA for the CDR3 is TGTGCCAGCAGCCCAAAGAGATGGAGTGAAGAGAACACTGAAGCTTTCTTT.

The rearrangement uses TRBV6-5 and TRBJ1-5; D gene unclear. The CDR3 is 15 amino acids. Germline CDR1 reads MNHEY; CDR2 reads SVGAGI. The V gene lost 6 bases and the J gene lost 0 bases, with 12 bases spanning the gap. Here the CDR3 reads CASRPELNSNQPQHF. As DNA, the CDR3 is TGTGCCAGCAGACCAGAACTCAATAGCAATCAGCCCCAGCATTTT.

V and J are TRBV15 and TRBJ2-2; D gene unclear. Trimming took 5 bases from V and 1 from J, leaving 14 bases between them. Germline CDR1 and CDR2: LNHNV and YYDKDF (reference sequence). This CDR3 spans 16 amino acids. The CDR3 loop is CATSDHRTVNTGELFF. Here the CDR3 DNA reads TGTGCCACCAGCGACCATAGGACGGTGAACACCGGGGAGCTGTTTTTT.

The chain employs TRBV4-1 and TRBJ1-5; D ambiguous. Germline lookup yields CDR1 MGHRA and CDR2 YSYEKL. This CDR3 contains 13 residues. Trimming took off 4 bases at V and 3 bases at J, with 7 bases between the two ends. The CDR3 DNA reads TGCGCCAGCAGCCCAGATTACAATCAGCCCCAGCATTTT. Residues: CASSPDYNQPQHF.

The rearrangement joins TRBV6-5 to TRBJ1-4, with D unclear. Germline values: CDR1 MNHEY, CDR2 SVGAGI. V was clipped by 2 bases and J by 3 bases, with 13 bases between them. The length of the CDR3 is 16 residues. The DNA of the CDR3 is TGTGCCAGCAGTTACCGTCCCAGAACAGCTAATGAAAAACTGTTTTTT. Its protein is CASSYRPRTANEKLFF.

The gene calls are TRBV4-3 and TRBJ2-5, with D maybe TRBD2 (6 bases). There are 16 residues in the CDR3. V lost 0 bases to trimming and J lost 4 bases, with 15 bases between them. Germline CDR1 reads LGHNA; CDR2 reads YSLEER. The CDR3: CASSQDFRGTGETQYF. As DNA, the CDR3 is TGCGCCAGCAGCCAAGATTTTCGGGGGACGGGAGAGACCCAGTACTTC.

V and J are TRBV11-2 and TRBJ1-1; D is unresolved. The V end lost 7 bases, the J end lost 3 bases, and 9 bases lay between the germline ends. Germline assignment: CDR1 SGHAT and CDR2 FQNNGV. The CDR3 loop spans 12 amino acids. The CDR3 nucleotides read TGTGCCAGCAAGGACCGTTACACTGAAGCTTTCTTT. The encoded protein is CASKDRYTEAFF.

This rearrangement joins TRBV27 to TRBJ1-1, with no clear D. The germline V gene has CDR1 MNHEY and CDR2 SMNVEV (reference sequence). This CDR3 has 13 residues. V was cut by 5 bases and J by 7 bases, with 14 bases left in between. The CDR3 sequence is CASSRVSADEAFF. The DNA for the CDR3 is TGTGCCAGCAGTCGGGTATCTGCAGATGAAGCTTTCTTT.

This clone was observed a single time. The CDR3, as DNA: TGTGCCAGCAGCGCCAGCACAGGGATAACGAACACCGGGGAGCTGTTTTTT. Encoded protein: CASSASTGITNTGELFF. The chain carries TRBV5-6 and TRBJ2-2; perhaps TRBD1 as D (6 bases). V lost 4 bases to trimming and J lost 0 bases, with 16 bases between them. Per the germline V gene, CDR1 is SGHDT and CDR2 is YYEEEE. The CDR3 runs to 17 residues.

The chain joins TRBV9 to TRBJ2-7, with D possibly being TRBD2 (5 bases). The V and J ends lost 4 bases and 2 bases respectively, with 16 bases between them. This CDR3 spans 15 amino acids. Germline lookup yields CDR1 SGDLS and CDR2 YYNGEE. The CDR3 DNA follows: TGTGCCAGCAGCTTGAGGGATATGAGTGCCTACGAGCAGTACTTC. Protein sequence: CASSLRDMSAYEQYF.

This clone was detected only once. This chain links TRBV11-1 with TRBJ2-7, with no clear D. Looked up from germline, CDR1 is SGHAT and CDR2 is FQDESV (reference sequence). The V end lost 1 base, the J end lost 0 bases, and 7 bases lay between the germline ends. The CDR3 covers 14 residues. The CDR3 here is CASSLEYGSYEQYF. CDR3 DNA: TGTGCCAGCAGCTTAGAGTACGGCTCCTACGAGCAGTACTTC.

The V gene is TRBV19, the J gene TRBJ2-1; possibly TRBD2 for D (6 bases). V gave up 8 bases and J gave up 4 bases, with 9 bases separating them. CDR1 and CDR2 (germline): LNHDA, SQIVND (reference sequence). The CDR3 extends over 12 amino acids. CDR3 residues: CASAGSYNEQFF. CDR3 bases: TGTGCCAGTGCGGGGTCGTACAATGAGCAGTTCTTC.

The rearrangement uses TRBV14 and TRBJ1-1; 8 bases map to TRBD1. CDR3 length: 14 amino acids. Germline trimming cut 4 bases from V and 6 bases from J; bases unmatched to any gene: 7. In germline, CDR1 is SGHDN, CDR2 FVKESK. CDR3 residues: CASSLDRGGPEAFF. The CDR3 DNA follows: TGTGCCAGCAGCCTAGACAGGGGAGGACCTGAAGCTTTCTTT.

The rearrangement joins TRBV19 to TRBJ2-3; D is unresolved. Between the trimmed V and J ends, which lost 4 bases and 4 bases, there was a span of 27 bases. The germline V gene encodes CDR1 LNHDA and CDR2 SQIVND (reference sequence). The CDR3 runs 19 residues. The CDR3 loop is CASSTQEGSAVFRPDTQYF. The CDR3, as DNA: TGTGCCAGTAGTACGCAGGAAGGTTCTGCGGTTTTCCGGCCAGATACGCAGTATTTT.

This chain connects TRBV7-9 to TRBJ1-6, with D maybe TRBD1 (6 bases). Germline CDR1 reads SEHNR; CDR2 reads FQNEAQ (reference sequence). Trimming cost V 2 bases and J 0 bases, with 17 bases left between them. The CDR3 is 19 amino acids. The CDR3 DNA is TGTGCCAGCAGCTTATTCGAAGGACAGACAAGCTCCTATAATTCACCCCTCCACTTT. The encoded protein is CASSLFEGQTSSYNSPLHF.